Presented here are 27 T cell receptor beta chains from one specimen sequenced in a study of neurological immune-mediated disorders. TCRdb recomputed calls from the 5' RACE reads with MiXCR, one row per CDR3 protein. The sample carries under 35,000 distinct CDR3 sequences, 20% to 25% recorded once. What was sequenced was CD4+ T cells from blood. Every receptor here comes from a man in his fifties with HTLV-1-associated myelopathy (HAM/TSP).

This clonotype occurred many times. The CDR3 DNA reads as TGCAGTGCTGCCCAGACAGGGGACGGATACGAGCAGTACTTC. Amino acid sequence: CSAAQTGDGYEQYF. The genes are TRBV20-1 and TRBJ2-7; 8 bases align to TRBD1. There are 14 residues in the CDR3. Germline values: CDR1 DFQATT, CDR2 SNEGSKA (reference sequence). With V trimmed by 5 bases and J by 4 bases, 10 bases remained unmatched.

This clonotype was seen repeatedly, ten times or more. V and J are TRBV20-1 and TRBJ2-4, with 7 bases aligning to TRBD2. V was pared by 6 bases and J by 0 bases, with 5 bases of the junction left unmatched. Germline CDR1 reads DFQATT; CDR2 reads SNEGSKA (reference sequence). The length of the CDR3 is 14 residues. CDR3 amino acids: CSAEGGAAKNIQYF. As DNA, the CDR3 is TGCAGTGCCGAGGGAGGGGCAGCCAAAAACATTCAGTACTTC.

This clonotype has at least ten counts. The gene calls are TRBV14 and TRBJ2-2; no reliable D call. This CDR3 has 13 residues. CDR1 SGHDN and CDR2 FVKESK come from the germline V gene. V dropped 11 bases and J dropped 0 bases, with 10 bases sitting between them. The DNA of the CDR3 is TGTGCCCGATACCGACCGAACACCGGGGAGCTGTTTTTT. Protein sequence: CARYRPNTGELFF.

This clonotype was observed many times. V is TRBV18 and J is TRBJ1-5; D is unresolved. The CDR3 length is 14 residues. The V gene lost 0 bases and the J gene lost 7 bases, with 10 bases spanning the gap. The germline V gene has CDR1 KGHSH and CDR2 LQKENI. This CDR3 reads CASSPPGEVQPQHF. In DNA form, the CDR3 reads TGTGCCAGCTCACCACCGGGCGAGGTCCAGCCCCAGCATTTT.

The chain carries TRBV3-1 and TRBJ2-7; D unclear. CDR3 length: 15 residues. The germline V gene encodes CDR1 LGHDT and CDR2 YNNKEL (reference sequence). Trimming left V 1 base short and J 4 bases short, with 14 bases between. CDR3 loop: CASSQVGLRPYEQYF. DNA for the CDR3: TGTGCCAGCAGCCAAGTTGGGCTTCGCCCTTACGAGCAGTACTTC.

This clonotype was recorded many times. The chain recombines TRBV7-3 with TRBJ2-7; D not certain. Trimming pared 2 bases from V and 1 base from J, leaving 6 bases between. Germline V gives CDR1 SGHTA, CDR2 FQGTGA. This CDR3 region has 13 residues. The CDR3 is CASSLLGSYEQYF. The CDR3 coding sequence is TGTGCCAGCAGCTTACTAGGGTCCTACGAGCAGTACTTC.

As regards this clonotype: At one of its ends the junction is not consistent with the germline gene, which may arise from a read error. The chain has TRBV20-1 and TRBJ2-3, with 11 nucleotides matching TRBD2. The CDR3 spans 15 residues. Germline V gives CDR1 DFQATT, CDR2 SNEGSKA (reference sequence). The CDR3 coding sequence is TGCAGTGCAAGAGATAGCGGGGGGGCGTCGGATACGCAGTATTTT. Translating gives CSARDSGGASDTQYF.

The chain recombines TRBV5-4 with TRBJ1-1; possible D gene TRBD1, 5 bases. This CDR3 region has 12 residues. Germline V gene data show CDR1 as SGHNT and CDR2 as YYREEE (reference sequence). Between the trimmed V and J ends, which lost 0 bases and 9 bases, there was a span of 9 bases. CDR3 nucleotide sequence: TGTGCCAGCAGCTTGGAGTCAGGGAAAGCTTTCTTT. It codes for CASSLESGKAFF.

The V gene is TRBV20-1, the J gene TRBJ1-2, with D uncertain. V was shortened by 6 bases and J by 4 bases, with 12 bases between the two germline ends. Germline values: CDR1 DFQATT, CDR2 SNEGSKA (reference sequence). The CDR3 covers 12 residues. Here the CDR3 reads CSANGPVYGYTF. The CDR3 DNA reads TGCAGTGCAAATGGACCGGTCTATGGCTACACCTTC.

In this sample, this clonotype turned up many times. The chain has TRBV6-5 and TRBJ1-3; maybe TRBD1 (6 bases). Germline lookup yields CDR1 MNHEY and CDR2 SVGAGI. This CDR3 has 17 residues. The V end was cut by 6 bases, the J end by 2 bases, with 20 bases between. CDR3 nucleotide sequence: TGTGCCAGCAGATCAGGAGGGGGTAAGCGAGCTGGAAACACCATATATTTT. Its translation: CASRSGGGKRAGNTIYF.

This clonotype was seen a single time. The CDR3 DNA follows: TGTGCCAGCAGTTTATACAGCTCCTACGAGCAGTACTTC. Its translation: CASSLYSSYEQYF. The chain couples TRBV27 to TRBJ2-7; D not resolved. CDR1 is MNHEY, CDR2 SMNVEV, per germline (reference sequence). V was shortened by 1 base and J by 0 bases, with 4 bases between the two germline ends. The CDR3 extends over 13 amino acids.

This clonotype was counted many times. The rearrangement links TRBV5-6 to TRBJ1-1, with no clear D. This CDR3 region has 13 residues. Germline CDR1 reads SGHDT; CDR2 reads YYEEEE. Trimming left V 4 bases short and J 4 bases short, with 11 bases between. CDR3 coding DNA: TGTGCCAGCAGCACCCTAGTGGGCACTGAAGCTTTCTTT. Amino acids: CASSTLVGTEAFF.

This clonotype was detected many times. The gene calls are TRBV5-1 and TRBJ1-2, with D hard to call. The CDR3 is 14 residues long. Trimming stripped 0 bases from V and 12 bases from J, with 18 bases between. In germline, CDR1 is SGHRS, CDR2 YFSETQ. CDR3 loop: CASSLESGRQANTF. The CDR3 bases are TGCGCCAGCAGCTTGGAATCGGGTCGGCAGGCAAACACCTTC. The complete variable domain, with remaining parts taken from reference TRBV5-1 and TRBJ1-2, reads KAGVTQTPRYLIKTRGQQVTLSCSPISGHRSVSWYQQTPGQGLQFLFEYFSETQRNKGNFPGRFSGRQFSNSRSEMNVSTLELGDSALYLCASSLESGRQANTFGSGTRLTVV.

V and J are TRBV5-4 and TRBJ2-3; TRBD1 matches at 8 bases. The CDR3 loop spans 14 amino acids. Germline-derived CDR1 and CDR2 are SGHNT and YYREEE (reference sequence). Unmatched junction bases numbered 7, after V lost 4 bases and J lost 6 bases. The CDR3 reads CASSPGGSGDTQYF. The CDR3 coding sequence is TGTGCCAGCAGCCCAGGGGGCTCCGGGGATACGCAGTATTTT.

V is TRBV20-1 and J is TRBJ2-3; D might be TRBD2 (6 bases). The germline V gene has CDR1 DFQATT and CDR2 SNEGSKA (reference sequence). This CDR3 has 15 residues. The V gene lost 1 base and the J gene lost 0 bases, with 11 bases spanning the gap. CDR3 nucleotides: TGCAGTGCTAGAGCGGGGGTTCACAGCACAGATACGCAGTATTTT. Its translation: CSARAGVHSTDTQYF.

This clonotype was detected ten times or more. This chain links TRBV7-9 with TRBJ2-1; D gene unclear. The germline V gene encodes CDR1 SEHNR and CDR2 FQNEAQ (reference sequence). Deletions cut 5 bases from V and 0 bases from J, with 17 bases between. The CDR3 contains 17 residues. The CDR3 sequence is CASSNTPTRSSYNEQFF. For the CDR3, the DNA is TGTGCCAGCAGCAATACCCCCACGAGAAGCTCCTACAATGAGCAGTTCTTC.

The sample holds many counts of this clonotype. The J gene is TRBJ1-6, the V gene TRBV20-1; 7 nucleotides line up with TRBD1. The ends lost 6 bases at V and 7 bases at J; junction bases unmatched: 6. The CDR3 has 13 residues. The germline CDR1 and CDR2 sequences are DFQATT and SNEGSKA (reference sequence). For the CDR3, the DNA is TGCAGTGCCCGGACAGGACCGAATTCACCCCTCCACTTT. This gives the protein CSARTGPNSPLHF.

The V and J genes are TRBV5-1 and TRBJ2-7; no clear D. The CDR3 runs 14 residues. CDR1 is SGHRS, CDR2 YFSETQ, per germline. Between the trimmed V and J ends, which lost 6 bases and 3 bases, there was a span of 16 bases. CDR3: CASTPGDRSYEQYF. The CDR3, as DNA: TGCGCCAGCACCCCTGGGGATCGCAGCTACGAGCAGTACTTC.

The V and J genes are TRBV6-2 or TRBV6-3 and TRBJ2-3, with TRBD1 matching over 7 bases. Germline trimming cut 2 bases from V and 3 bases from J; bases unmatched to any gene: 2. The CDR3 runs 14 residues. Germline V CDR1 and CDR2: MNHEY, SVGEGT. The DNA for the CDR3 is TGTGCCAGCAGTTACACGGACAGGACAGATACGCAGTATTTT. It encodes CASSYTDRTDTQYF.

This clonotype was seen ten or more times. The rearrangement joins TRBV11-1 to TRBJ1-1, with 7 bases lining up with TRBD1. Per germline, CDR1 SGHAT and CDR2 FQDESV (reference sequence). With V trimmed by 6 bases and J by 7 bases, 11 bases remained unmatched. This CDR3 is 14 amino acids long. The CDR3 DNA sequence: TGTGCCAGCAGGGGACAGAGAGGTTCCGGTGAAGCTTTCTTT. As protein: CASRGQRGSGEAFF.

The chain combines TRBV20-1 with TRBJ2-7; 13 bases fit TRBD2. Germline V gene lookup returns CDR1 DFQATT and CDR2 SNEGSKA (reference sequence). This CDR3 has 16 amino acids. The V segment lost 1 base and the J segment 7 bases; nucleotides outside the gene matches: 10. The CDR3 bases are TGCAGTGCTAGAGTCGGTGAACCGGGACTAGCGGGAGAGCAGTACTTC. Translating gives CSARVGEPGLAGEQYF.

This clonotype was counted a single time. This rearrangement joins TRBV7-3 to TRBJ2-7, with D perhaps matching TRBD1 (6 bases). Germline assignment: CDR1 SGHTA and CDR2 FQGTGA. V lost 5 bases, J lost 6 bases, and 14 bases lay in between. The CDR3 totals 13 residues. The CDR3 DNA reads TGTGCCAGCAGCCGATACAGGGCCTCCGAGCAGTACTTC. Translating gives CASSRYRASEQYF.

This clonotype occurred many times. The chain is built from TRBV7-2 and TRBJ1-2, with 7 bases matching TRBD1. Germline CDR1 reads SGHTA; CDR2 reads FQGNSA. CDR3 length: 16 amino acids. The trim removed 4 bases at V and 0 bases at J, leaving 8 bases unmatched. The CDR3 spells CASSSGGRGPNYGYTF. The CDR3, as DNA: TGTGCCAGCAGCTCCGGAGGGAGGGGGCCTAACTATGGCTACACCTTC.

At least ten counts were recorded for this clonotype. The chain carries TRBV6-6 and TRBJ2-1; unclear D gene. The CDR3 totals 13 residues. Germline V gene data show CDR1 as MNHNY and CDR2 as SVGAGI (reference sequence). V lost 4 bases and J 7 bases, leaving 11 bases between the germline ends. CDR3 nucleotides: TGTGCCAGCAGTTCCCGTGGGCGTAATGAGCAGTTCTTC. Its translation is CASSSRGRNEQFF.

The chain links TRBV12-3 or TRBV12-4 to TRBJ2-5; no reliable D call. The CDR3 totals 14 residues. Between the trimmed V and J ends, which lost 1 base and 5 bases, there was a span of 11 bases. In DNA, the CDR3 is TGTGCCAGCAGTTTAGGGATGTCGTTGGAGACCCAGTACTTC. It codes for CASSLGMSLETQYF.

The chain carries TRBV20-1 and TRBJ2-3; 8 nucleotides line up with TRBD2. There are 14 residues in the CDR3. The V gene's germline CDR1 is DFQATT and CDR2 SNEGSKA (reference sequence). Trimming removed 3 bases from V and 0 bases from J; junction bases left unmatched: 2. DNA for the CDR3: TGCAGTGCTAGCGTAGCGGGGAGCACAGATACGCAGTATTTT. It translates to CSASVAGSTDTQYF.

This clonotype was picked up many times. This chain joins TRBV20-1 and TRBJ2-1; TRBD2 is a possible D gene (5 bases). The CDR3 length is 12 residues. V lost 6 bases to trimming and J lost 9 bases, with 15 bases between them. CDR1 and CDR2 (germline): DFQATT, SNEGSKA (reference sequence). The CDR3 is CSAPWERGEQFF. The DNA for the CDR3 is TGCAGTGCCCCCTGGGAGCGTGGTGAGCAGTTCTTC.